Shown below are 24 T cell receptor beta chains from a single sample sequenced in a study of shared clonotypes between healthy human individuals. Sequenced by immunoSEQ multiplex PCR; TCRdb stores in-frame clones only, minus some. This table has some 2.1 million clones, roughly 94% appearing once. Sequencing was performed on naive CD4+ T cells sorted from blood. Subset in this sample: CD45RA+ positively selected. These receptors were collected from a man aged 18 to 29 in good health.

V gene TRBV5-5 combines with J gene TRBJ2-7; either TRBD1 or TRBD2 may supply D (5 bases each). CDR1 SGHKS and CDR2 YYEKEE come from the germline V gene (reference sequence). The CDR3 runs 15 residues. With 0 bases removed from V and 2 bases from J, the gap between germline ends came to 12 bases. CDR3 sequence: CASSLGGLGPYEQYF. The CDR3 nucleotides read TGTGCCAGCAGCTTGGGCGGGTTGGGGCCCTACGAGCAGTACTTC.

CDR3 in amino acids: CASSPGRNSGNTIYF. The CDR3 DNA follows: TGTGCCAGCAGCCCAGGACGGAACTCTGGAAACACCATATATTTT. The chain carries TRBV7-2 and TRBJ1-3, with D hard to call. V shed 5 bases and J shed 0 bases, with 11 bases lying between them. Looked up from germline, CDR1 is SGHTA and CDR2 is FQGNSA. The CDR3 runs to 15 residues.

Turning to this clone: A much larger clone lies a single base off, so this may be a read error. At the DNA level, this CDR3 is encoded by other sequences in the same sample as well. This chain links TRBV10-3 with TRBJ1-5; D is unresolved. Germline V gives CDR1 ENHRY, CDR2 SYGVKD. Trimming left V 0 bases short and J 0 bases short, with 3 bases between. This CDR3 has 14 amino acids. The CDR3 protein is CAISESDSNQPQHF. CDR3 nucleotide sequence: TGTGCCATCAGTGAGTCAGATAGCAATCAGCCCCAGCATTTT.

The V gene is TRBV6-5, the J gene TRBJ1-2; a possible D gene is TRBD1 (5 bases). The ends were cut back, 4 bases at V and 8 bases at J, with 20 bases in the middle. The CDR3 runs to 15 residues. In germline, CDR1 is MNHEY, CDR2 SVGAGI. The CDR3 is CASSFLAIQAWGYTF. The CDR3 DNA follows: TGTGCCAGCAGTTTTCTTGCGATACAGGCGTGGGGCTACACCTTC.

A note on this clone: The sample contains more than one DNA sequence encoding this CDR3. The chain couples TRBV5-6 to TRBJ2-7, with 12 bases fitting TRBD2. V dropped 3 bases and J dropped 3; count of bases not matched to a gene: 1. Germline V gives CDR1 SGHDT, CDR2 YYEEEE. This CDR3 comprises 14 residues. Written as DNA, the CDR3 is TGTGCCAGCAGCTCGACTAGCGGGAGCTACGAGCAGTACTTC. This translates into CASSSTSGSYEQYF.

The V call is TRBV18, the J call TRBJ1-2; D gene ambiguous. This CDR3 region has 9 residues. Trimming stripped 9 bases from V and 4 bases from J, with 3 bases between. Per the germline V gene, CDR1 is KGHSH and CDR2 is LQKENI. CDR3 amino acids: CARFYGYTF. Written as DNA, the CDR3 is TGTGCCAGGTTCTATGGCTACACCTTC.

V and J are TRBV4-1 and TRBJ2-5; D uncertain. Trimming removed 1 base from V and 3 bases from J, with 12 bases in between. Germline-derived CDR1 and CDR2 are MGHRA and YSYEKL. The CDR3 length is 15 residues. The CDR3 DNA follows: TGCGCCAGCAGCCAAGTGACGGCTAGAGAAGAGACCCAGTACTTC. Translating it yields CASSQVTAREETQYF.

The genes are TRBV19 and TRBJ2-3; D perhaps matches TRBD2 (5 bases). The V end was cut by 8 bases, the J end by 4 bases, with 10 bases between. This CDR3 spans 12 amino acids. Germline-derived CDR1 and CDR2 are LNHDA and SQIVND (reference sequence). CDR3 bases: TGTGCCAGTTCGGAGGCGTCAGATACGCAGTATTTT. Translation: CASSEASDTQYF.

Here the CDR3 reads CASSQKDNEQFF. CDR3 DNA sequence: TGTGCCAGCAGTCAAAAAGACAATGAGCAGTTCTTC. The genes are TRBV6-1 and TRBJ2-1, with D hard to call. From germline, CDR1 is MNHNS and CDR2 SASEGT. V shed 5 bases and J shed 5 bases, with 7 bases lying between them. The CDR3 is 12 amino acids.

V gene TRBV7-2 combines with J gene TRBJ2-2; TRBD1 might be the D (6 bases). The V gene lost 5 bases and the J gene lost 6 bases, with 16 bases spanning the gap. Germline lookup yields CDR1 SGHTA and CDR2 FQGNSA. This CDR3 contains 15 residues. The CDR3 DNA sequence: TGTGCCAGCAGCCCGCCGAACCCAGGGGCCGGGGAGCTGTTTTTT. Amino acids: CASSPPNPGAGELFF.

DNA for the CDR3: TGTGCCAGCAGTGAAGCGGGCGGACTAGCGTCATTCCTAGCCAAAAACATTCAGTACTTC. Amino acid sequence: CASSEAGGLASFLAKNIQYF. The rearrangement joins TRBV2 to TRBJ2-4, with 9 bases that match TRBD2. V trimming: 0 bases; J trimming: 0 bases; junction bases outside the gene matches: 12. The CDR3 spans 20 residues. CDR1 is SNHLY and CDR2 is FYNNEI in the germline V gene.

The table lists this clone with a count of one. The chain carries TRBV9 and TRBJ2-5; a possible D gene is TRBD1 (6 bases). The CDR3 runs 14 residues. Germline CDR1 and CDR2: SGDLS and YYNGEE. V shed 3 bases and J shed 14 bases, with 23 bases lying between them. Here the CDR3 DNA reads TGTGCCAGCAGCGCACAGGGAAAGGTCGAATCCCTTTACTTC. It specifies CASSAQGKVESLYF.

This chain joins TRBV5-4 and TRBJ2-7; 9 bases map to TRBD1. V shed 1 base and J 0 bases; nucleotides not matched to a gene: 8. Germline CDR1 is SGHNT and CDR2 is YYREEE (reference sequence). This CDR3 is built from 17 residues. The CDR3 reads CASSLFGGTGNSYEQYF. CDR3 DNA: TGTGCCAGCAGCTTGTTTGGCGGGACAGGGAACTCCTACGAGCAGTACTTC.

This CDR3 reads CASSLAVDLYGYTF. CDR3 DNA sequence: TGTGCCAGCAGCTTGGCAGTTGATCTCTATGGCTACACCTTC. The rearrangement links TRBV5-4 to TRBJ1-2; D unresolved. The CDR3 spans 14 residues. Trimming cost V 0 bases and J 4 bases, with 10 bases left between them. The germline V gene encodes CDR1 SGHNT and CDR2 YYREEE (reference sequence).

This chain links TRBV30 with TRBJ1-5; D gene uncertain. Trimming shortened V by 3 bases and J by 2 bases, and 5 bases separated the two germline ends. Per germline, CDR1 GTSNPN and CDR2 SVGIG (reference sequence). The CDR3 extends over 12 amino acids. The CDR3 spells CAWRIGNQPQHF. The CDR3 DNA sequence: TGTGCCTGGAGAATAGGCAATCAGCCCCAGCATTTT.

This sequence joins TRBV6-1 and TRBJ1-2; 7 nucleotides match TRBD1. Germline trimming cut 3 bases from V and 7 bases from J; bases unmatched to any gene: 11. CDR3 length: 15 residues. Germline V lookup: CDR1 MNHNS, CDR2 SASEGT. CDR3 in amino acids: CASSDRRQGFSGYTF. The CDR3 DNA reads TGTGCCAGCAGTGACCGAAGACAGGGTTTCTCTGGCTACACCTTC.

V usage is TRBV5-1 and J usage is TRBJ2-7; 7 positions agree with TRBD2. Germline V gene data show CDR1 as SGHRS and CDR2 as YFSETQ. There are 16 residues in the CDR3. The V gene end was trimmed by 0 bases and the J gene end by 2 bases; junction bases not matched to a gene: 8. The CDR3: CASSLVGGAQTYEQYF. The CDR3, as DNA: TGCGCCAGCAGCTTGGTGGGAGGGGCTCAAACCTACGAGCAGTACTTC.

This CDR3 is CASSQAGAIPEQYF. The DNA for the CDR3 is TGTGCCAGTAGCCAAGCGGGGGCAATCCCCGAGCAGTACTTC. V and J are TRBV19 and TRBJ2-7; 8 nucleotides match TRBD2. The germline V gene has CDR1 LNHDA and CDR2 SQIVND (reference sequence). The CDR3 extends over 14 amino acids. Trimming cost V 6 bases and J 6 bases; bases outside gene matches: 10.

This chain links TRBV5-1 with TRBJ2-6, with D possibly being TRBD1 (5 bases). The germline CDR1 and CDR2 sequences are SGHRS and YFSETQ. The CDR3 is 16 amino acids. V lost 3 bases, J lost 2 bases, and 12 bases lay in between. The chain's CDR3 is CASSSGGAAGANVLTF. The CDR3 nucleotides are TGCGCCAGCAGCTCTGGTGGGGCGGCTGGGGCCAACGTCCTGACTTTC.

The J gene is TRBJ2-5, the V gene TRBV10-3; weak D call: TRBD2 (6 bases). The CDR3 extends over 18 amino acids. V lost 3 bases and J lost 5, with 25 bases in between. Germline CDR1 is ENHRY and CDR2 is SYGVKD. This CDR3 is CAISDPPRGTVPRETQYF. The DNA of the CDR3 is TGTGCCATCAGTGACCCTCCTCGTGGGACTGTCCCCCGGGAGACCCAGTACTTC.

There are a few counts of this clone. V and J are TRBV5-1 and TRBJ2-7; 10 nucleotides line up with TRBD1. V was clipped by 4 bases and J by 5 bases; unmatched bases: 12. The CDR3 sequence is 16 residues long. From germline, CDR1 is SGHRS and CDR2 YFSETQ. The DNA for the CDR3 is TGCGCCAGCAGCATCAATCCCCGGGACAGGGGACACGAGCAGTACTTC. Amino acids: CASSINPRDRGHEQYF.

This chain uses TRBV7-2 with TRBJ2-5, with a weak D call TRBD2 (6 bases). Germline V lookup: CDR1 SGHTA, CDR2 FQGNSA. The ends were cut back, 1 base at V and 3 bases at J, with 9 bases in the middle. There are 14 residues in the CDR3. Here the CDR3 DNA reads TGTGCCAGCAGCTTAGAACTAGCCAAAGAGACCCAGTACTTC. Protein product: CASSLELAKETQYF.

The CDR3 loop reads CASRTGGYFIEKLFF. DNA of the CDR3: TGTGCCAGCAGGACAGGAGGATACTTTATTGAAAAACTGTTTTTT. The chain carries TRBV28 and TRBJ1-4, with a weak D call TRBD1 (6 bases). The germline CDR1 and CDR2 sequences are MDHEN and SYDVKM. V shed 6 bases and J shed 7 bases, with 18 bases lying between them. The CDR3 consists of 15 residues.

This chain links TRBV7-8 with TRBJ1-2; weak D call: TRBD1 (5 bases). The V and J ends lost 0 bases and 8 bases respectively, with 13 bases between them. The CDR3 has 14 residues. Germline CDR1 SGHVS, CDR2 FQNEAQ. CDR3 bases: TGTGCCAGCAGCTTAGCGGGTGCGGGGGTCGGCTACACCTTC. Translating gives CASSLAGAGVGYTF.